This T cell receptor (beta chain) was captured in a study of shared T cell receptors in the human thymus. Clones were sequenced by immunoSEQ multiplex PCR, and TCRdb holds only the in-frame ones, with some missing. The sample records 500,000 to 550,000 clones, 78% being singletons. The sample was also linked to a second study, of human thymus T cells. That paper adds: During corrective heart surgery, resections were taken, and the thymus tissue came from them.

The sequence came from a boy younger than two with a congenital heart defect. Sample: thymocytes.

In DNA form, the CDR3 reads TGTGCCAGCAGCTCCTACCTCCAGGGGGCCACTGAAGCTTTCTTT. This translates into CASSSYLQGATEAFF. The chain uses TRBV11-3 and TRBJ1-1; 8 positions agree with TRBD1. V was clipped by 4 bases and J by 4 bases; unmatched bases: 8. This CDR3 comprises 15 residues. Germline V gene lookup returns CDR1 SGHNT and CDR2 YENEEA.